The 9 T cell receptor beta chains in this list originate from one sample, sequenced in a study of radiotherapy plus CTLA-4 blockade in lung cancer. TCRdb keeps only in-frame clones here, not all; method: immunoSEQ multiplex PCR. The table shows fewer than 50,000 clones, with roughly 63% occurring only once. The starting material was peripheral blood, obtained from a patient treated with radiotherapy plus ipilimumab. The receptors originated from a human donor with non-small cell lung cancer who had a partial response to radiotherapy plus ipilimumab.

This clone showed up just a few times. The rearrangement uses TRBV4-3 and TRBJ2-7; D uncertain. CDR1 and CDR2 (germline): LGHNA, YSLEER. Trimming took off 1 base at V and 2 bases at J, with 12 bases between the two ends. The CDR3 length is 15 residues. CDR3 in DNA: TGCGCCAGCAGCCAAGCCCAGGCAAATGCCTACGAGCAGTACTTC. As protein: CASSQAQANAYEQYF.

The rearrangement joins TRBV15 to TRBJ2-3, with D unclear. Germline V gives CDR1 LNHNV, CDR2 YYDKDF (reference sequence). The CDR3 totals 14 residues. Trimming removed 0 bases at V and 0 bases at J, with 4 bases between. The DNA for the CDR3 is TGTGCCACCAGCAGAGATCCGAGCACAGATACGCAGTATTTT. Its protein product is CATSRDPSTDTQYF.

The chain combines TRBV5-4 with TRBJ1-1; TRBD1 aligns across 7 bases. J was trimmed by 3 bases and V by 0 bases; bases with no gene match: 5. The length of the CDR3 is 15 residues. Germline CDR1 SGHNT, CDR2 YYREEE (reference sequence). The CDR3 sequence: CASSLEGAQYTEAFF. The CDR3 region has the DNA TGTGCCAGCAGCTTGGAGGGGGCACAGTACACTGAAGCTTTCTTT.

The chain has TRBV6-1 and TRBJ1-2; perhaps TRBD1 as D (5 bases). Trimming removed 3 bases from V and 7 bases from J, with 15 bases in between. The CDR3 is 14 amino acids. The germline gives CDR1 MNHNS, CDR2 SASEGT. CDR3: CASSETRTKPGYTF. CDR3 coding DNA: TGTGCCAGCAGTGAGACCCGGACAAAGCCTGGCTACACCTTC.

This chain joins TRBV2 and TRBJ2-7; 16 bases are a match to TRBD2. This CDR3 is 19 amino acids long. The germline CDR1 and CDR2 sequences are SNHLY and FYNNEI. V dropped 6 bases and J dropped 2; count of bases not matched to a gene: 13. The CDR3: CASRNPGLAGGSATYEQYF. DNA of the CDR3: TGTGCCAGCAGGAATCCGGGACTAGCGGGAGGGAGCGCCACCTACGAGCAGTACTTC.

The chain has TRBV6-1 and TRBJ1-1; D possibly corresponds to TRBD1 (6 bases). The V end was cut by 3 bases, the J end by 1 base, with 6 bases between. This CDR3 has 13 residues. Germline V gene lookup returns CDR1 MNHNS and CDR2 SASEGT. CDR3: CASSDRGNTEAFF. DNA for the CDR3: TGTGCCAGCAGTGACAGGGGGAACACTGAAGCTTTCTTT.

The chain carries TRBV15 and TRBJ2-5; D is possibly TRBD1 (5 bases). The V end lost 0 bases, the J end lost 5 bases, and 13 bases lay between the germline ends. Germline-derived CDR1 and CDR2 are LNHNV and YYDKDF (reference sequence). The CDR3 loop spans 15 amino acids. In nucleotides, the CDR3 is TGTGCCACCAGCAGAGATCCGGGCAGGGTCGAGACCCAGTACTTC. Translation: CATSRDPGRVETQYF.

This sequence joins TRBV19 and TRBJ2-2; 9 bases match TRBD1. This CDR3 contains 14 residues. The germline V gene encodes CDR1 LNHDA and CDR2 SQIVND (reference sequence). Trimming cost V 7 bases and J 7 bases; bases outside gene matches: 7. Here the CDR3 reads CASTPGQGYGELFF. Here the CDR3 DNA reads TGTGCCAGTACCCCGGGACAGGGTTACGGGGAGCTGTTTTTT. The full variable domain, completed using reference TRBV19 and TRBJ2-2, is DGGITQSPKYLFRKEGQNVTLSCEQNLNHDAMYWYRQDPGQGLRLIYYSQIVNDFQKGDIAEGYSVSREKKESFPLTVTSAQKNPTAFYLCASTPGQGYGELFFGEGSRLTVL.

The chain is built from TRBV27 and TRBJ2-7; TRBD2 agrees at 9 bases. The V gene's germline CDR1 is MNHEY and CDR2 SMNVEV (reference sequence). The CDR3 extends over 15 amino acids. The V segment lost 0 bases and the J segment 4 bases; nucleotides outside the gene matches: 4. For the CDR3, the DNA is TGTGCCAGCAGTTTATCGCGGGAGGGCCTATACGAGCAGTACTTC. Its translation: CASSLSREGLYEQYF.